A few counts support the clone carrying this T cell receptor (beta chain). These data come from a study of CD8 T cells in ankylosing spondylitis. TCRdb fed the 5' RACE reads into MiXCR, producing one record per CDR3 protein. The data show about 400,000 distinct CDR3 sequences, with 20% seen just once and roughly 13% held by the top ten. With 5 bases removed from V and 0 bases from J, the gap between germline ends came to 13 bases. The CDR3 runs 15 residues. Germline values: CDR1 MNHNS, CDR2 SASEGT. This TCR derives from a male donor with ankylosing spondylitis or in good health (not recorded which). The J gene is TRBJ2-5, the V gene TRBV6-1; D is ambiguous. Input material: blood, either unsorted or a sorted T cell fraction (not recorded which). The CDR3 sequence is CASSPTSAYQETQYF. The CDR3 bases are TGTGCCAGCAGTCCGACCTCTGCGTACCAAGAGACCCAGTACTTC.